A single sample gave rise to the 25 T cell receptor beta chains below, sequenced in a study of blood T cell repertoires in COVID-19. TCRdb's table, derived via immunoSEQ multiplex PCR, lists solely in-frame clones and lacks some. Of fewer than 90,000 clones detected, 80% to 90% appear once; the ten largest clones hold approximately 8.4%. Sequenced sample: peripheral blood. The receptor set was obtained from a man aged 25 to 45 with acute or convalescent COVID-19.

The chain is built from TRBV4-1 and TRBJ2-1, with 7 bases matching TRBD2. The CDR3 spans 16 residues. Germline loops: CDR1 MGHRA, CDR2 YSYEKL. The V gene end was trimmed by 7 bases and the J gene end by 3 bases; junction bases not matched to a gene: 12. The CDR3 is CASTLRRDYGYNEQFF. The CDR3 region has the DNA TGCGCCAGCACATTACGCCGGGACTACGGCTACAATGAGCAGTTCTTC.

The chain uses TRBV29-1 and TRBJ2-2; no definite D call. This CDR3 spans 10 amino acids. The germline V and J ends were trimmed by 6 bases and 3 bases, with 2 bases remaining between them. Germline V gene lookup returns CDR1 SQVTM and CDR2 ANQGSEA. The CDR3 DNA reads TGCAGCGTCGACACCGGGGAGCTGTTTTTT. Encoded protein: CSVDTGELFF.

The gene calls are TRBV7-9 and TRBJ2-7; D is possibly TRBD2 (6 bases). Deletions cut 8 bases from V and 4 bases from J, with 12 bases between. In germline, CDR1 is SEHNR, CDR2 FQNEAQ (reference sequence). This CDR3 has 12 amino acids. The CDR3 DNA reads as TGTGCCAGCGGAGTGGGGGGTTACGAGCAGTACTTC. Translating it yields CASGVGGYEQYF.

J is TRBJ1-4 and V is TRBV25-1; the D gene is possibly TRBD1 (5 bases). V lost 4 bases, J lost 4 bases, and 7 bases lay in between. The CDR3 is made up of 13 amino acids. Per the germline V gene, CDR1 is MGHDK and CDR2 is SYGVNS. Here the CDR3 DNA reads TGTGCCAGCAGTGGAGACAGTAATGAAAAACTGTTTTTT. Amino acids: CASSGDSNEKLFF.

The chain recombines TRBV6-5 with TRBJ2-7; the match to TRBD2 covers 7 bases. V shed 6 bases, J shed 4 bases, and the junction held 12 bases outside the gene matches. Germline lookup yields CDR1 MNHEY and CDR2 SVGAGI. The CDR3 contains 15 residues. The CDR3 here is CASRRDYGEYYEQYF. For the CDR3, the DNA is TGTGCCAGCAGAAGGGACTACGGAGAATATTACGAGCAGTACTTC.

This chain connects TRBV14 to TRBJ1-2, with a weak D call TRBD1 (6 bases). The CDR3 is made up of 12 amino acids. V gave up 4 bases and J gave up 4 bases, with 7 bases separating them. Germline lookup yields CDR1 SGHDN and CDR2 FVKESK. This CDR3 reads CASSRDIYGYTF. The CDR3, as DNA: TGTGCCAGCAGCCGGGACATCTATGGCTACACCTTC.

The J gene is TRBJ2-3, the V gene TRBV6-2 or TRBV6-3; D not resolved. Trimming took off 4 bases at V and 4 bases at J, with 6 bases between the two ends. The germline V gene has CDR1 MNHEY and CDR2 SVGEGT. CDR3 length equals 12 residues. This CDR3 reads CASSFRPDTQYF. For the CDR3, the DNA is TGTGCCAGCAGTTTCCGTCCAGATACGCAGTATTTT.

This clone was counted once. This chain connects TRBV13 to TRBJ2-5, with D maybe TRBD1 (7 bases). V lost 2 bases and J lost 9, with 16 bases in between. Germline V CDR1 and CDR2: PRHDT, FYEKMQ (reference sequence). The CDR3 runs to 14 residues. CDR3 loop: CASSLLIGGGSQYF. CDR3 DNA sequence: TGTGCCAGCAGCTTACTAATCGGAGGGGGCTCCCAGTACTTC.

Only one count was recorded for this clone. V gene TRBV19 combines with J gene TRBJ1-1; perhaps TRBD1 as D (6 bases). The V gene lost 5 bases and the J gene lost 0 bases, with 10 bases spanning the gap. Germline assignment: CDR1 LNHDA and CDR2 SQIVND (reference sequence). This CDR3 is built from 14 residues. CDR3 amino acids: CASSLGHLNTEAFF. The CDR3 DNA is TGTGCCAGTAGTTTGGGACATTTGAACACTGAAGCTTTCTTT.

The J gene is TRBJ1-5, the V gene TRBV29-1, with a weak D call TRBD1 (5 bases). The germline V and J ends were trimmed by 4 bases and 6 bases, with 13 bases remaining between them. There are 13 residues in the CDR3. The V gene's germline CDR1 is SQVTM and CDR2 ANQGSEA. The CDR3 DNA sequence: TGCAGCGTTGGGGACCGAGCGGGTCAGCCCCAGCATTTT. This translates into CSVGDRAGQPQHF.

This chain connects TRBV28 to TRBJ2-7; D is possibly TRBD1 (6 bases). Germline CDR1 reads MDHEN; CDR2 reads SYDVKM. V was cut by 3 bases and J by 0 bases, with 15 bases left in between. This CDR3 has 16 residues. CDR3 protein: CASSFSYRDNSYEQYF. CDR3 DNA: TGTGCCAGCAGTTTTTCCTACCGGGACAACTCCTACGAGCAGTACTTC.

This chain joins TRBV7-6 and TRBJ2-7, with 8 bases aligning to TRBD1. V lost 6 bases to trimming and J lost 7 bases; unmatched junction nucleotides: 11. Germline V gives CDR1 SGHVS, CDR2 FNYEAQ. This CDR3 is 14 amino acids long. CDR3 residues: CASSTGTGLPEQYF. As DNA, the CDR3 is TGTGCCAGCAGTACAGGGACAGGCCTTCCGGAGCAGTACTTC.

CDR3 sequence (DNA): TGTGCCAGCAGCCAAGGGGGACTAGCCACTTACAATGAGCAGTTCTTC. Its translation is CASSQGGLATYNEQFF. The chain combines TRBV3-1 (or the pseudogene TRBV3-2) with TRBJ2-1; 9 nucleotides align to TRBD2. There are 16 residues in the CDR3. Germline loops: CDR1 LGHDT, CDR2 YNNKEL (reference sequence). The ends lost 1 base at V and 4 bases at J; junction bases unmatched: 5.

This chain links TRBV5-4 with TRBJ2-5, with 8 bases fitting TRBD2. The CDR3 has 14 amino acids. CDR1 and CDR2 (germline): SGHNT, YYREEE (reference sequence). The ends lost 5 bases at V and 2 bases at J; junction bases unmatched: 5. DNA for the CDR3: TGTGCCAGCAGAGGAGCGGGAGAGCAAGAGACCCAGTACTTC. It translates to CASRGAGEQETQYF.

A few counts support this clone. This chain uses TRBV2 with TRBJ2-7, with a weak D call TRBD1 (6 bases). Looked up from germline, CDR1 is SNHLY and CDR2 is FYNNEI. CDR3 length: 13 residues. Trimming left V 7 bases short and J 6 bases short, with 16 bases between. CDR3 nucleotide sequence: TGTGCCAGCATTCCAGACAGGTTTTTCGAGCAGTACTTC. The encoded protein is CASIPDRFFEQYF.

V and J are TRBV11-1 and TRBJ2-7, with 7 bases fitting TRBD1. The J segment lost 1 base and the V segment lost 8 bases, leaving 8 bases of the junction unmatched. CDR1 SGHAT and CDR2 FQDESV come from the germline V gene (reference sequence). CDR3 length equals 14 residues. CDR3 DNA sequence: TGTGCCAGCGCAAGACAGGGTAGGTCCTACGAGCAGTACTTC. Its protein product is CASARQGRSYEQYF.

The gene calls are TRBV11-3 and TRBJ1-3, with D perhaps TRBD1 (5 bases). In germline, CDR1 is SGHNT, CDR2 YENEEA. This CDR3 region has 14 residues. Trimming cost V 5 bases and J 2 bases, with 10 bases left between them. The CDR3 loop is CASSGRVPGNTIYF. The CDR3 DNA reads as TGTGCCAGCAGCGGCAGGGTCCCTGGAAACACCATATATTTT.

The V gene is TRBV5-1, the J gene TRBJ2-3, with a weak D call TRBD2 (6 bases). This CDR3 region has 14 residues. CDR1 is SGHRS, CDR2 YFSETQ, per germline. V lost 1 base, J lost 4 bases, and 10 bases lay in between. The CDR3 loop is CASSLRGEADTQYF. As DNA, the CDR3 is TGCGCCAGCAGCTTGCGTGGGGAGGCAGATACGCAGTATTTT.

The chain uses TRBV6-5 and TRBJ1-1; 8 bases agree with TRBD1. Germline loops: CDR1 MNHEY, CDR2 SVGAGI. J was trimmed by 5 bases and V by 6 bases; bases with no gene match: 5. This CDR3 region has 13 residues. The DNA for the CDR3 is TGTGCCAGCAGGCGGACAGGGTGGACTGAAGCTTTCTTT. This sequence encodes CASRRTGWTEAFF.

The rearrangement joins TRBV7-9 to TRBJ2-7, with 8 bases matching TRBD2. J gave up 2 bases and V 5 bases, and 14 bases lay outside the gene matches. The CDR3 length is 17 residues. Germline V gene data show CDR1 as SEHNR and CDR2 as FQNEAQ (reference sequence). CDR3 in amino acids: CASSPGGAGTLTYEQYF. The CDR3 DNA reads as TGTGCCAGCAGCCCCGGGGGGGCGGGAACGCTGACCTACGAGCAGTACTTC.

The V gene is TRBV5-1, the J gene TRBJ2-2; 7 nucleotides agree with TRBD2. CDR1 and CDR2 (germline): SGHRS, YFSETQ. The CDR3 covers 16 residues. The J segment lost 5 bases and the V segment lost 0 bases, leaving 7 bases of the junction unmatched. CDR3 amino acids: CASSLARGVRTGELFF. CDR3 sequence (DNA): TGCGCCAGCAGCTTGGCCCGGGGGGTTCGAACCGGGGAGCTGTTTTTT.

This rearrangement joins TRBV19 to TRBJ2-7, with no clear D. Per germline, CDR1 LNHDA and CDR2 SQIVND (reference sequence). V gave up 3 bases and J gave up 2 bases, with 11 bases separating them. This CDR3 has 14 residues. CDR3 nucleotides: TGTGCCAGTAGTATGCTGAACAGAGCCTACGAGCAGTACTTC. This codes for CASSMLNRAYEQYF.

This clone came up once. This rearrangement joins TRBV11-3 to TRBJ2-5, with TRBD2 matching 11 bases. The germline gives CDR1 SGHNT, CDR2 YENEEA. The CDR3 spans 15 residues. With V trimmed by 5 bases and J by 2 bases, 4 bases remained unmatched. The chain's CDR3 is CASSQGTSGQETQYF. CDR3 nucleotides: TGTGCCAGCAGCCAAGGGACTAGCGGACAAGAGACCCAGTACTTC.

V is TRBV29-1 and J is TRBJ1-1; D is unclear. V lost 3 bases, J lost 5 bases, and 10 bases lay in between. The CDR3 covers 12 residues. From germline, CDR1 is SQVTM and CDR2 ANQGSEA. The CDR3 DNA sequence: TGCAGCGTTGACAGGCAGGCAACTGAAGCTTTCTTT. Its translation: CSVDRQATEAFF. Based on the CDR3 plus reference TRBV29-1 and TRBJ1-1, the full variable domain is SAVISQKPSRDICQRGTSLTIQCQVDSQVTMMFWYRQQPGQSLTLIATANQGSEATYESGFVIDKFPISRPNLTFSTLTVSNMSPEDSSIYLCSVDRQATEAFFGQGTRLTVV.

V usage is TRBV10-3 and J usage is TRBJ1-1, with a possible D match to TRBD1 (6 bases). CDR3 size: 14 residues. V was pared by 0 bases and J by 4 bases, with 9 bases between. Germline values: CDR1 ENHRY, CDR2 SYGVKD. The DNA for the CDR3 is TGTGCCATCAGTGAGTCGCAGGGGACCACTGAAGCTTTCTTT. As protein: CAISESQGTTEAFF.